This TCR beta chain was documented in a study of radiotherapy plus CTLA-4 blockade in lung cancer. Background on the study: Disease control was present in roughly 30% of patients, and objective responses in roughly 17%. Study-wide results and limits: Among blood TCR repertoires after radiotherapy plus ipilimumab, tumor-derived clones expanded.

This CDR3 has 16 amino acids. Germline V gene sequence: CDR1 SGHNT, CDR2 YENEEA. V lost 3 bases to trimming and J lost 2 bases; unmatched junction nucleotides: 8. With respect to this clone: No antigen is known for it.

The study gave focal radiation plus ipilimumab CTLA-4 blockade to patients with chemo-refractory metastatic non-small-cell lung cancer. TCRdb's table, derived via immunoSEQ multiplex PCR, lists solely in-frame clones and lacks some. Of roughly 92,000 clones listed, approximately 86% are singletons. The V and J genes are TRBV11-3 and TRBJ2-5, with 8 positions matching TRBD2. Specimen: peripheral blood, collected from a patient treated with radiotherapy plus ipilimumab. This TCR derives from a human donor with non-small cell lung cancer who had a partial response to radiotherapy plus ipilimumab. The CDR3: CASSLGTGGGQETQYF. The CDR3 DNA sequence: TGTGCCAGCAGCTTGGGGACGGGAGGGGGACAAGAGACCCAGTACTTC.